The 7 T cell receptor beta chains listed next were all sequenced from one sample in a study of cytomegalovirus exposure and HLA in healthy donors. Use of 60 Vbeta and 13 Jbeta primers characterized the PCR. Using immunoSEQ multiplex PCR, the repertoire was profiled, and TCRdb retains in-frame clones only, with some absent. The sample lists around 110,000 clones, about 59% occurring once. The sequencing input was PBMCs. The receptors stem from a woman aged 40 to 50 in good health and CMV-seropositive.

This clone has a handful of counts. The J gene is TRBJ1-2, the V gene TRBV6-5; D call uncertain. Trimming took 0 bases from V and 2 from J, leaving 7 bases between them. The CDR3 is 14 amino acids. Germline V CDR1 and CDR2: MNHEY, SVGAGI. Here the CDR3 DNA reads TGTGCCAGCAGTTACTCGAACAGCAACTATGGCTACACCTTC. It codes for CASSYSNSNYGYTF.

V usage is TRBV4-1 and J usage is TRBJ1-2; D is possibly TRBD1 (6 bases). The germline CDR1 and CDR2 sequences are MGHRA and YSYEKL. The CDR3 covers 15 residues. V gave up 2 bases and J gave up 4 bases, with 14 bases separating them. The CDR3 coding sequence is TGCGCCAGCAGCCAATTATGGAGGACAGCCTATGGCTACACCTTC. As protein: CASSQLWRTAYGYTF.

The genes are TRBV14 and TRBJ2-7; TRBD1 matches 11 bases. There are 19 residues in the CDR3. J gave up 4 bases and V 4 bases, and 18 bases lay outside the gene matches. Germline V gene data show CDR1 as SGHDN and CDR2 as FVKESK. CDR3 sequence: CASSPSFPKEGQGGYEQYF. In DNA, the CDR3 is TGTGCCAGCAGCCCCAGCTTTCCTAAGGAGGGACAGGGGGGATACGAGCAGTACTTC.

The V gene is TRBV6-5, the J gene TRBJ2-7, with 10 bases that match TRBD1. Germline assignment: CDR1 MNHEY and CDR2 SVGAGI. The junction had 5 bases not matched to a gene; V was cut back by 2 bases and J by 7 bases. The CDR3 has 14 residues. For the CDR3, the DNA is TGTGCCAGCAGTTACACCGGGACAGGGGCGGAGCAGTACTTC. This codes for CASSYTGTGAEQYF.

The chain carries TRBV28 and TRBJ2-7; 9 nucleotides agree with TRBD2. There are 16 residues in the CDR3. J gave up 3 bases and V 3 bases, and 9 bases lay outside the gene matches. Germline loops: CDR1 MDHEN, CDR2 SYDVKM. In DNA form, the CDR3 reads TGTGCCAGCAGTTTGGTGATGGCGGGGGGGGACTACGAGCAGTACTTC. Encoded protein: CASSLVMAGGDYEQYF.

The rearrangement links TRBV2 to TRBJ1-1; no reliable D call. The CDR3 runs 11 residues. The V gene's germline CDR1 is SNHLY and CDR2 FYNNEI. V lost 3 bases to trimming and J lost 8 bases, with 7 bases between them. CDR3 residues: CASSDSLEAFF. For the CDR3, the DNA is TGTGCCAGCAGTGACTCCCTAGAAGCTTTCTTT.

This clone was recorded a few times. CDR3 in DNA: TGTGCCAGTAGTGGATTAGCGGGGATCGATGAGCAGTTCTTC. It encodes CASSGLAGIDEQFF. This sequence joins TRBV19 and TRBJ2-1; 8 bases are a match to TRBD2. Germline CDR1 and CDR2: LNHDA and SQIVND (reference sequence). This CDR3 is 14 amino acids long. With V trimmed by 5 bases and J by 8 bases, 8 bases remained unmatched.